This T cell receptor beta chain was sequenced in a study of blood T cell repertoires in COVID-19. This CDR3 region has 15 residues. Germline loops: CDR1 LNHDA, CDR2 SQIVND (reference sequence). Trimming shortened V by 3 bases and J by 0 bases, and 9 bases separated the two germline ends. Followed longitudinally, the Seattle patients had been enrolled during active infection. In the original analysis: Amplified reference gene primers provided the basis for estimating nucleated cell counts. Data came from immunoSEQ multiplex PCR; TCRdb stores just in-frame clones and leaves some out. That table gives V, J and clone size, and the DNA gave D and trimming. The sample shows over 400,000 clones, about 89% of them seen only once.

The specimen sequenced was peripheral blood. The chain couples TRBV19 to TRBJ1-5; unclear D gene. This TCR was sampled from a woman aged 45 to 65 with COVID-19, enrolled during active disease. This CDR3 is CASSITYSSNQPQHF. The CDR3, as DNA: TGTGCCAGTAGTATTACGTACAGTAGCAATCAGCCCCAGCATTTT. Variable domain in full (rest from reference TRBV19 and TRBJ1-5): DGGITQSPKYLFRKEGQNVTLSCEQNLNHDAMYWYRQDPGQGLRLIYYSQIVNDFQKGDIAEGYSVSREKKESFPLTVTSAQKNPTAFYLCASSITYSSNQPQHFGDGTRLSIL.